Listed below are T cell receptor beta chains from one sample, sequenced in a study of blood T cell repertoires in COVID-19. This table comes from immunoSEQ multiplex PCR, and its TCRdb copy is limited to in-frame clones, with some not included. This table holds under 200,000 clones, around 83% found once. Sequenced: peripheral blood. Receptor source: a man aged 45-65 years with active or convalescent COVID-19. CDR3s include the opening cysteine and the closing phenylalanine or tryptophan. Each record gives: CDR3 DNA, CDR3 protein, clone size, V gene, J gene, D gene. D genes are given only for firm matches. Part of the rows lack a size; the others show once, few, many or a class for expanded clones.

CDR3 DNA: TGTGCCAGCAGCCGCCGGGCCGGCGGCTCAACTAGCCTAAATGAGCAGTTCTTC; CDR3 protein: CASSRRAGGSTSLNEQFF; clone size: -; V gene: TRBV9; J gene: TRBJ2-1; D gene: -
CDR3 DNA: TGCAGTGCTAGGGGGCACACTGAAGCTTTCTTT; CDR3 protein: CSARGHTEAFF; clone size: -; V gene: TRBV20-1; J gene: TRBJ1-1; D gene: -
CDR3 DNA: TGCGCCAGCAGCCAAGAAGAAACCAACTTCAATGAGCAGTTCTTC; CDR3 protein: CASSQEETNFNEQFF; clone size: -; V gene: TRBV4-1; J gene: TRBJ2-1; D gene: -
CDR3 DNA: TGTGCCAGCAGTGAATACACAGCTTCCTACGAGCAGTACTTC; CDR3 protein: CASSEYTASYEQYF; clone size: -; V gene: TRBV25-1; J gene: TRBJ2-7; D gene: -
CDR3 DNA: TGTGCCAGCAGCTTAGGACAGGGGGTTAATCAGCCCCAGCATTTT; CDR3 protein: CASSLGQGVNQPQHF; clone size: -; V gene: TRBV9; J gene: TRBJ1-5; D gene: TRBD1
CDR3 DNA: TGTGCCAGCAGACCGCCTTTCTCAGGATACGAGCAGTACTTC; CDR3 protein: CASRPPFSGYEQYF; clone size: -; V gene: TRBV11-2; J gene: TRBJ2-7; D gene: -
CDR3 DNA: TGTGCCAGCACGGGACTAGCGGGACTTACGAACACCGGGGAGCTGTTTTTT; CDR3 protein: CASTGLAGLTNTGELFF; clone size: few; V gene: TRBV27; J gene: TRBJ2-2; D gene: TRBD2
CDR3 DNA: TGTGCCAGCTCACCAGAGCCACAGGGCAACGGCTACACCTTC; CDR3 protein: CASSPEPQGNGYTF; clone size: -; V gene: TRBV18; J gene: TRBJ1-2; D gene: -
CDR3 DNA: TGTGCCAGCAGTTACACAGGACAGGGCAACTTCGAGCAGTACTTC; CDR3 protein: CASSYTGQGNFEQYF; clone size: -; V gene: TRBV6-5; J gene: TRBJ2-7; D gene: TRBD1
CDR3 DNA: TGTGCCAGCAGCCTTCCTCAACAGGGCCCAATGGGAGAGCAGTACTTC; CDR3 protein: CASSLPQQGPMGEQYF; clone size: once; V gene: TRBV5-4; J gene: TRBJ2-7; D gene: -
CDR3 DNA: TGTGCCAGCAGCCAGACGACAGGGGGCGGCGGGGAGCTGTTTTTT; CDR3 protein: CASSQTTGGGGELFF; clone size: -; V gene: TRBV4-2; J gene: TRBJ2-2; D gene: TRBD1
CDR3 DNA: TGTGCCAGCAGCTTACAGGATGGGAATTCACCCCTCCACTTT; CDR3 protein: CASSLQDGNSPLHF; clone size: -; V gene: TRBV7-8; J gene: TRBJ1-6; D gene: -
CDR3 DNA: TGTGCCAGCAGCCAAGATCAGGGTAATGGGTGGTCTGGAAACACCATATATTTT; CDR3 protein: CASSQDQGNGWSGNTIYF; clone size: -; V gene: TRBV3-1/TRBV3-2; J gene: TRBJ1-3; D gene: -
CDR3 DNA: TGTGCCAGCAGCTTAGGTTGGGACAGGACCTACGAGCAGTACTTC; CDR3 protein: CASSLGWDRTYEQYF; clone size: once; V gene: TRBV7-2; J gene: TRBJ2-7; D gene: TRBD1
CDR3 DNA: TGTGCCAGCAGCTTAGTCAGGGGTTACACTGAAGCTTTCTTT; CDR3 protein: CASSLVRGYTEAFF; clone size: few; V gene: TRBV11-3; J gene: TRBJ1-1; D gene: -
CDR3 DNA: TGTGCCAGCAGCTCCACCGGGACAACTAACTATGGCTACACCTTC; CDR3 protein: CASSSTGTTNYGYTF; clone size: -; V gene: TRBV7-3; J gene: TRBJ1-2; D gene: -
CDR3 DNA: TGTGCCAGCAGCCCCCAACTAGCGGGAGGACGGGGGCAGTTCTTC; CDR3 protein: CASSPQLAGGRGQFF; clone size: few; V gene: TRBV9; J gene: TRBJ2-1; D gene: TRBD2
CDR3 DNA: TGTGCCAGCAGCGTAGACTTCAATGAGCAGTTCTTC; CDR3 protein: CASSVDFNEQFF; clone size: -; V gene: TRBV9; J gene: TRBJ2-1; D gene: -
CDR3 DNA: TGCGCCAGCAGTACAGGGAATCAAGCTGAAGCTTTCTTT; CDR3 protein: CASSTGNQAEAFF; clone size: -; V gene: TRBV5-1; J gene: TRBJ1-1; D gene: -
CDR3 DNA: TGTGCCAGCAGCCAATGGGGGGCGGGGGAGGAGACCCAGTACTTC; CDR3 protein: CASSQWGAGEETQYF; clone size: once; V gene: TRBV4-2; J gene: TRBJ2-5; D gene: -
CDR3 DNA: TGTGCCAGCAGCGTCCGAGAGGGACAGGGCTATGGCTACACCTTC; CDR3 protein: CASSVREGQGYGYTF; clone size: -; V gene: TRBV11-2; J gene: TRBJ1-2; D gene: TRBD1
CDR3 DNA: TGTGCCAGCAGCATAGTTAGCAATCAGCCCCAGCATTTT; CDR3 protein: CASSIVSNQPQHF; clone size: -; V gene: TRBV12-3/TRBV12-4; J gene: TRBJ1-5; D gene: -
CDR3 DNA: TGTGCCAGCAGCTCGACTAGCGGGAGGTACACCGGGGAGCTGTTTTTT; CDR3 protein: CASSSTSGRYTGELFF; clone size: -; V gene: TRBV7-3; J gene: TRBJ2-2; D gene: TRBD2
CDR3 DNA: TGTGCCAGCAGCCAAGACTCTTTCGCGCTAGCGGCTCACAATGAGCAGTTCTTC; CDR3 protein: CASSQDSFALAAHNEQFF; clone size: -; V gene: TRBV4-2; J gene: TRBJ2-1; D gene: TRBD2
CDR3 DNA: TGTGCCAGCAGCGTATATGCGGGAGGGCCCTACAATGAGCAGTTCTTC; CDR3 protein: CASSVYAGGPYNEQFF; clone size: -; V gene: TRBV9; J gene: TRBJ2-1; D gene: TRBD2
CDR3 DNA: TGTGCCAGCAGTCTATCGGGACAGGGGGTCTACAAGCAGTACTTC; CDR3 protein: CASSLSGQGVYKQYF; clone size: -; V gene: TRBV28; J gene: TRBJ2-7; D gene: TRBD1
CDR3 DNA: TGTGCCAGCAGCTTATTTGGCGCTGGGAGGTTCAATGAGCAGTTCTTC; CDR3 protein: CASSLFGAGRFNEQFF; clone size: few; V gene: TRBV11-2; J gene: TRBJ2-1; D gene: -
CDR3 DNA: TGTGCCAGCAGCTTTCACAGCCCCAGGGCCCAGTACTTC; CDR3 protein: CASSFHSPRAQYF; clone size: -; V gene: TRBV11-2; J gene: TRBJ2-5; D gene: -
CDR3 DNA: TGTGCCACCAGTGATGATCTCGGGGGGGGCTCAACAGATACGCAGTATTTT; CDR3 protein: CATSDDLGGGSTDTQYF; clone size: -; V gene: TRBV24-1; J gene: TRBJ2-3; D gene: TRBD2